Detailed here is one T cell receptor (beta chain). No antigen is known for it. This sample is part of a study of T cells expressing NK-cell markers. Study at large: Serological testing identified seven of the eight sequenced donors as HCMV-seropositive and one as seronegative.

The CDR3 sequence is 16 residues long. Germline CDR1 is SGHDT and CDR2 is YYEEEE. Study-wide results and limits: Also leading the CD3+CD56-NKG2C+ fraction in a handful of donors were these clonotypes. Dominant NKG2C+ clonotypes made up roughly 1.0-7.0% of CD8+ T cells in roughly six donors. Certain NKG2C+ T cell clones were expanded, and their HCMV specificity remained unclear.

Reanalyzing the 5' RACE reads, TCRdb keeps one entry per CDR3 protein, without DNA. Reported are around 550,000 distinct CDR3 sequences; the ten largest clones contain 3.5% to 4.5%. V is TRBV5-6 and J is TRBJ2-1; the D call from TCRdb, TRBD1, cannot be confirmed without DNA. The source material was blood T cells: a sorted CD56 or NKG2C T cell subset, CD4+ or CD8+ T cells, or bulk PBMC T cells (not recorded which). This TCR was sampled from a man younger than 30 in good health. The CDR3 loop reads CASSQYLDRTYNEQFF. Full variable domain (remainder filled in from reference TRBV5-6 and TRBJ2-1): DAGVTQSPTHLIKTRGQQVTLRCSPKSGHDTVSWYQQALGQGPQFIFQYYEEEERQRGNFPDRFSGHQFPNYSSELNVNALLLGDSALYLCASSQYLDRTYNEQFFGPGTRLTVL.